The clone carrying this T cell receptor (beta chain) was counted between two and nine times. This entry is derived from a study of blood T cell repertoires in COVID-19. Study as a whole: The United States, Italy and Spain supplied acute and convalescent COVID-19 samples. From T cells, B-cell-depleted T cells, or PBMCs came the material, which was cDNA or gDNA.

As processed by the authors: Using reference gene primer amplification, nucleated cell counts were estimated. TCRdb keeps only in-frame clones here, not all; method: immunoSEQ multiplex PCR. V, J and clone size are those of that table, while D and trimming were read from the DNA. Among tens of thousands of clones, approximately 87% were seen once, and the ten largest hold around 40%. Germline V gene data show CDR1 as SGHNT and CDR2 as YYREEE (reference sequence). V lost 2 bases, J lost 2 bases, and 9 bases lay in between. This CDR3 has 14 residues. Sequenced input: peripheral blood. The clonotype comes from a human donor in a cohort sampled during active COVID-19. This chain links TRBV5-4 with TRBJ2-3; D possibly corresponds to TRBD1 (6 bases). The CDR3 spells CASSLPGATDTQYF. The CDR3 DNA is TGTGCCAGCAGCTTACCAGGGGCCACAGATACGCAGTATTTT.